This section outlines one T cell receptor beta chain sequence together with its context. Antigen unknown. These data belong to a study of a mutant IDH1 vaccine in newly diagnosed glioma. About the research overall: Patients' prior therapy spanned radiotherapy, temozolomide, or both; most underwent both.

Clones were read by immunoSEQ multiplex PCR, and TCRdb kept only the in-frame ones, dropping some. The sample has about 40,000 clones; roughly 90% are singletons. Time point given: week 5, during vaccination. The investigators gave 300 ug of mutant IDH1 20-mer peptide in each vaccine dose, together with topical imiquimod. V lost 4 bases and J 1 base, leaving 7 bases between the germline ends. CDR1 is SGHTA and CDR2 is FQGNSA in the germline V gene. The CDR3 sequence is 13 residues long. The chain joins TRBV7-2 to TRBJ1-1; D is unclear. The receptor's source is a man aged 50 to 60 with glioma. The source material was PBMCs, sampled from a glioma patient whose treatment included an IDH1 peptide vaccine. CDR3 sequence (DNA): TGTGCCAGCAGCTACCGGACGAACACTGAAGCTTTCTTT. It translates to CASSYRTNTEAFF.